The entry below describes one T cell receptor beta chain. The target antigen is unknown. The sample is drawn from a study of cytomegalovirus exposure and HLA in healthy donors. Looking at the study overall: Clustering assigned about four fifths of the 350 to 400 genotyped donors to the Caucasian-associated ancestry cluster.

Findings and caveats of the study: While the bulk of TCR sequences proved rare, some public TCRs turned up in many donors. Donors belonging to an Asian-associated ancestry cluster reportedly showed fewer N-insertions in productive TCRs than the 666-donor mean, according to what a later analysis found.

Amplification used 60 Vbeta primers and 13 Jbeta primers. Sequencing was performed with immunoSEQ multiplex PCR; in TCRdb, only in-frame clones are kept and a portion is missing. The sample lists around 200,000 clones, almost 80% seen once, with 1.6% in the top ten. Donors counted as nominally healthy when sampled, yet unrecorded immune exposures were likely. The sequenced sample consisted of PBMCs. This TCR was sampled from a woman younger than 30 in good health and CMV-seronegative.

CDR3: CASSQGLVTYEQYF. CDR3 bases: TGCGCCAGCAGCCAAGGGCTAGTAACCTACGAGCAGTACTTC. The V call is TRBV4-1, the J call TRBJ2-7; no clear D gene. V lost 1 base and J 2 bases, leaving 9 bases between the germline ends. The germline gives CDR1 MGHRA, CDR2 YSYEKL. The CDR3 spans 14 residues.